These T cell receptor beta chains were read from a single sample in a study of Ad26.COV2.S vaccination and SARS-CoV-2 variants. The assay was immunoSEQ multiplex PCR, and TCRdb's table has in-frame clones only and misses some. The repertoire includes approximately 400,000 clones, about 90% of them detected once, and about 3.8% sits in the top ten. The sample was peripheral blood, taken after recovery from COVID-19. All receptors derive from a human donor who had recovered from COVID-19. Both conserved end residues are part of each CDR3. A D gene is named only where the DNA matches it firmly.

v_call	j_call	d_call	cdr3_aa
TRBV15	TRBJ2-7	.	CATSNRSSYEQYF
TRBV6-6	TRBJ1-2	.	CASSVSSNYGYTF
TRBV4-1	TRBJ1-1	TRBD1	CASSQDGTGISTEAFF
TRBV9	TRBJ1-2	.	CASSVGVSYGYTF
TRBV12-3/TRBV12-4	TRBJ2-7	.	CASSRLGEQYF
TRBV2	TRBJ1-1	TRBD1	CASATGIGTEAFF
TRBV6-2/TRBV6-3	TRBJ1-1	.	CASSYVLNTEAFF
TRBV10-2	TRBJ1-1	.	CASSVGRGISEAFF
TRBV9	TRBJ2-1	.	CASSVDLRSTGEQFF
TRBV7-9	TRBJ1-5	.	CASSFRTTDQPQHF
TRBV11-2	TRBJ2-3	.	CASSFQGGADTQYF
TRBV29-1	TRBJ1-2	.	CSVENLEGYTF
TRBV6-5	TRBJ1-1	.	CASTYGPGDTEAFF
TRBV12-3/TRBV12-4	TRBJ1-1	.	CASSAVTEAFF
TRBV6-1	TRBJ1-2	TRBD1	CASSEPKGGYYGYTF
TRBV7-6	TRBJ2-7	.	CASSRGGNEQYF
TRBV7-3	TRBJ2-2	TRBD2	CASSKAGGRGTGELFF
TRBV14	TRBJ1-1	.	CASSHKGGSNTEAFF
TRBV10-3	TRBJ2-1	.	CAISESGGRYNEQFF
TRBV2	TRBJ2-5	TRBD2	CASNRGLAGETQYF
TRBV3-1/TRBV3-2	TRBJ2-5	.	CASSQPWGPAGETQYF
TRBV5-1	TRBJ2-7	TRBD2	CASSFLTSAESYEQYF
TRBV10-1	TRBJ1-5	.	CAIRLGHRKPPTRNQPQHF
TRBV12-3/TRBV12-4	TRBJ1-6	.	CASKESGNSPLHF
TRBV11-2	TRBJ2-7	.	CASSLGTLGFYEQYF
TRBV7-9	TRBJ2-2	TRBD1	CASTVPGTGAAGELFF
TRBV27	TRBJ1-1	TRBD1	CASSFGRGIVGNTEAFF
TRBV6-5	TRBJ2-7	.	CASRSGYEQYF
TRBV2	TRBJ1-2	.	CASRGQRGEITYTF
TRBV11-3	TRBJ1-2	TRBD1	CASRIMPGTGRRGYGYTF
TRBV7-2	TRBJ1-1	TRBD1	CASRPTGGNTEAFF
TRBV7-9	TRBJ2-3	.	CASAPRGPDTQYF
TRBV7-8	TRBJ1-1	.	CASSLGGTLIPNTEAFF
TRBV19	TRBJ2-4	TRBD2	CASANRTGGHFQYF
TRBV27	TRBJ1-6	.	CASSSPRTASIPPLHF
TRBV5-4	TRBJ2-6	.	CASSSTKGANVLTF
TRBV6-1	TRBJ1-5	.	CASIPQNSNQPQHF
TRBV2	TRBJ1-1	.	CASGGGNTEAFF
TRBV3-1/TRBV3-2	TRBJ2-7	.	CASSQGLRDKSYEQYF
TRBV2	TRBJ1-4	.	CASSEQTEKLFF
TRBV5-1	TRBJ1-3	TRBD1	CASSLTGDSGNTIYF
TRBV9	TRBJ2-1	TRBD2	CASSASLSGGSNEQFF
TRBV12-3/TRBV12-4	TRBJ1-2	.	CASSLLDYGYTF
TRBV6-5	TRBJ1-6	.	CASSELENSPLHF
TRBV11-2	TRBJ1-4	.	CASSLPTRRTEKLFF
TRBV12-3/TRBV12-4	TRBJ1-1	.	CATGGVQNTEAFF
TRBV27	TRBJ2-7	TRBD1	CASSDPGQRYEQYF
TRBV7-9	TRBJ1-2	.	CASSLDGYGYTF